The 14 T cell receptor beta chains below come from one sample, sequenced in a study of PD-1 blockade in classical Hodgkin lymphoma. Data came from immunoSEQ multiplex PCR; TCRdb stores just in-frame clones and leaves some out. Among 11,000 or so clones listed, approximately 84% were seen once. Time point meaning: cycle 4 day 1 (C4D1), after more than five weeks of nivolumab. Exposure to brentuximab vedotin varied, and each patient had relapsed following autologous stem cell transplantation. CD8+ T cell isolation from thawed PBMCs was performed by magnetic negative selection. The sample in question was CD8+ T cells from blood, obtained before the fourth cycle of nivolumab. The receptor set was obtained from a human donor with classical Hodgkin lymphoma. The donor label of this sample is uncertain.

This clone was seen a single time. The chain links TRBV10-3 to TRBJ2-1; perhaps TRBD2 as D (6 bases). Germline CDR1 is ENHRY and CDR2 is SYGVKD. V was cut by 2 bases and J by 6 bases, with 14 bases left in between. The CDR3 is 15 amino acids. Here the CDR3 DNA reads TGTGCCATCAGTGAGGTAGCGGAAGGATTCAATGAGCAGTTCTTC. Its translation is CAISEVAEGFNEQFF.

The gene calls are TRBV7-9 and TRBJ2-1, with D tentatively TRBD2 (5 bases). The length of the CDR3 is 15 residues. CDR1 and CDR2 (germline): SEHNR, FQNEAQ (reference sequence). V lost 0 bases and J lost 4, with 10 bases in between. The CDR3 DNA follows: TGTGCCAGCAGCTTAGCATACACGGGGTACAATGAGCAGTTCTTC. Amino acids: CASSLAYTGYNEQFF.

The gene calls are TRBV6-6 and TRBJ1-4, with 7 bases aligning to TRBD1. The V gene's germline CDR1 is MNHNY and CDR2 SVGAGI (reference sequence). V dropped 5 bases and J dropped 6; count of bases not matched to a gene: 9. CDR3 size: 15 residues. The CDR3 nucleotides read TGTGCCAGCAGTGGGGGCCTGGGACAGCATGAAAAACTGTTTTTT. This sequence encodes CASSGGLGQHEKLFF.

The V and J genes are TRBV19 and TRBJ1-5, with TRBD1 as a possible D gene (6 bases). The CDR3 has 13 residues. V was shortened by 4 bases and J by 9 bases, with 13 bases between the two germline ends. Germline CDR1 is LNHDA and CDR2 is SQIVND (reference sequence). The CDR3 loop is CASSTITTGPQHF. CDR3 in DNA: TGTGCCAGTAGTACCATTACGACAGGGCCCCAGCATTTT.

The chain combines TRBV7-9 with TRBJ2-3; D gene ambiguous. CDR1 and CDR2 (germline): SEHNR, FQNEAQ (reference sequence). Deletions cut 1 base from V and 4 bases from J, with 3 bases between. This CDR3 has 12 residues. In DNA form, the CDR3 reads TGTGCCAGCAGCTTAGTCGCAGATACGCAGTATTTT. The encoded protein is CASSLVADTQYF.

The V call is TRBV7-8, the J call TRBJ2-5; 9 positions agree with TRBD2. This CDR3 has 15 residues. Germline assignment: CDR1 SGHVS and CDR2 FQNEAQ. J was trimmed by 4 bases and V by 6 bases; bases with no gene match: 9. CDR3 in amino acids: CASSPAGGVGETQYF. The CDR3, as DNA: TGTGCCAGCAGTCCTGCGGGGGGGGTGGGAGAGACCCAGTACTTC.

The chain combines TRBV7-8 with TRBJ2-7, with 9 bases matching TRBD1. CDR3 length: 15 amino acids. Germline-derived CDR1 and CDR2 are SGHVS and FQNEAQ. V dropped 2 bases and J dropped 3; count of bases not matched to a gene: 5. The CDR3 DNA reads as TGTGCCAGCAGCTTATCAGGGACAGGGAACTACGAGCAGTACTTC. Its translation: CASSLSGTGNYEQYF.

The genes are TRBV12-5 and TRBJ1-1; 7 bases map to TRBD1. The germline CDR1 and CDR2 sequences are LGHNT and FRNRAP. CDR3 size: 15 residues. V shed 2 bases and J 0 bases; nucleotides not matched to a gene: 3. As DNA, the CDR3 is TGTGCTAGTGGTTTGTGGACAGGAGTGAACACTGAAGCTTTCTTT. Its translation is CASGLWTGVNTEAFF. The variable domain in full, completed from reference TRBV12-5 and TRBJ1-1, reads DARVTQTPRHKVTEMGQEVTMRCQPILGHNTVFWYRQTMMQGLELLAYFRNRAPLDDSGMPKDRFSAEMPDATLATLKIQPSEPRDSAVYFCASGLWTGVNTEAFFGQGTRLTVV.

This clone was seen a few times. The chain combines TRBV19 with TRBJ1-5; D remains ambiguous. V lost 1 base, J lost 2 bases, and 3 bases lay in between. The CDR3 runs 13 residues. Germline V gene data show CDR1 as LNHDA and CDR2 as SQIVND (reference sequence). CDR3 loop: CASSIVGNQPQHF. Written as DNA, the CDR3 is TGTGCCAGTAGTATAGTTGGCAATCAGCCCCAGCATTTT. Combining the CDR3 with reference TRBV19 and TRBJ1-5 gives the whole variable domain DGGITQSPKYLFRKEGQNVTLSCEQNLNHDAMYWYRQDPGQGLRLIYYSQIVNDFQKGDIAEGYSVSREKKESFPLTVTSAQKNPTAFYLCASSIVGNQPQHFGDGTRLSIL.

The rearrangement joins TRBV9 to TRBJ1-2; possibly TRBD1 for D (6 bases). The V gene's germline CDR1 is SGDLS and CDR2 YYNGEE. V was shortened by 0 bases and J by 5 bases, with 11 bases between the two germline ends. The CDR3 totals 14 residues. CDR3 amino acids: CASSVDLQGYGYTF. The CDR3 DNA is TGTGCCAGCAGCGTAGATCTGCAGGGGTATGGCTACACCTTC.

V and J are TRBV30 and TRBJ2-4, with 7 bases that match TRBD2. The CDR3 is made up of 16 amino acids. Germline V gene sequence: CDR1 GTSNPN, CDR2 SVGIG (reference sequence). Germline trimming cut 5 bases from V and 8 bases from J; bases unmatched to any gene: 18. This CDR3 reads CAWETGTAGGMDIQYF. The CDR3 DNA reads as TGTGCCTGGGAGACCGGGACTGCCGGGGGGATGGACATTCAGTACTTC.

The chain is built from TRBV10-3 and TRBJ2-3; possible D gene TRBD2, 6 bases. Germline V lookup: CDR1 ENHRY, CDR2 SYGVKD. V lost 3 bases to trimming and J lost 2 bases, with 18 bases between them. This CDR3 is 17 amino acids long. The CDR3 DNA is TGTGCCATCAGTGATCATTTCACTAAGGGACTCACAGATACGCAGTATTTT. Its translation is CAISDHFTKGLTDTQYF.

V and J are TRBV7-2 and TRBJ1-1, with 7 bases lining up with TRBD1. V lost 2 bases and J lost 1; bases outside the gene matches: 13. Germline loops: CDR1 SGHTA, CDR2 FQGNSA. The CDR3 consists of 18 residues. CDR3 nucleotide sequence: TGTGCCAGCAGCTTATACAGGGGTGTGAGGATCCAGAACACTGAAGCTTTCTTT. It encodes CASSLYRGVRIQNTEAFF.

This clone was counted once. The chain combines TRBV30 with TRBJ2-2; 9 bases fit TRBD1. The CDR3 has 16 residues. J lost 1 base, V lost 5 bases, and 8 bases had no gene match. CDR1 is GTSNPN and CDR2 is SVGIG in the germline V gene (reference sequence). This CDR3 reads CAWDRGNPRNTGELFF. The CDR3 DNA is TGTGCCTGGGACAGGGGGAACCCCCGGAACACCGGGGAGCTGTTTTTT.